A selection of T cell receptor beta chains follows, all from one sample in a study of regulatory T cells in long-lasting Graves disease. MiXCR was run by TCRdb on the multiplex PCR reads, yielding one entry per CDR3 protein. The sample includes around 300,000 distinct CDR3 sequences, roughly a fifth of them seen just once. This material consisted of peripheral blood mononuclear cells (PBMCs), taken when the disease was refractory, from a patient treated with antithyroid drugs. The receptors derive from a female donor with Graves disease. The CDR3 runs from the conserved cysteine through the conserved F or W. A D gene is named only where the DNA matches it firmly. Only part of the rows carry a size: once, few, many, or a class if the clone is expanded.

size: many
D: -
J: TRBJ1-5
V: TRBV6-2/TRBV6-3
DNA: TGTGCCAGCAGTTGGTTTATTTCGGCAGGGCGACCTCAGCCCCAGCATTTT
CDR3: CASSWFISAGRPQPQHF

size: -
D: TRBD1
J: TRBJ1-3
V: TRBV5-6
DNA: TGTGCCAGCAGCCCCCCCGTAAGGGGGCCGGGAAACACCATATATTTT
CDR3: CASSPPVRGPGNTIYF

size: -
D: TRBD1
J: TRBJ1-5
V: TRBV19
DNA: TGTGCCAGTAGTATCGTCCGACAGGGTAATAGCAATCAGCCCCAGCATTTT
CDR3: CASSIVRQGNSNQPQHF

size: many
D: -
J: TRBJ2-2
V: TRBV28
DNA: TGTGCCAGCAGTCCAACATTTGGAGACACCGGGGAGCTGTTTTTT
CDR3: CASSPTFGDTGELFF

size: -
D: -
J: TRBJ2-1
V: TRBV3-1
DNA: TGTGCCAGCAGCCAAGAAGGCGGTGACAATGAGCAGTTCTTC
CDR3: CASSQEGGDNEQFF

size: few
D: -
J: TRBJ2-5
V: TRBV7-9
DNA: TGTGCCAGCAGCGCGTGGGAGGGGGCAGAGACCCAGTACTTC
CDR3: CASSAWEGAETQYF

size: -
D: TRBD1
J: TRBJ1-6
V: TRBV9
DNA: TGTGCCAGCAGCGTAGCGACAGGGGCCAATTCACCCCTCCACTTT
CDR3: CASSVATGANSPLHF

size: many
D: -
J: TRBJ1-5
V: TRBV7-2
DNA: TGTGCCAGCAGCGATGGGGGCCAGAGCAATCAGCCCCAGCATTTT
CDR3: CASSDGGQSNQPQHF

size: many
D: -
J: TRBJ1-1
V: TRBV6-2/TRBV6-3
DNA: TGTGCCAGCAGTGAACGACAGTCTAAAGCTTTCTTT
CDR3: CASSERQSKAFF

size: few
D: -
J: TRBJ2-2
V: TRBV7-2
DNA: TGTGCCAGCAGCTTAGTGCTAGGCACCGGGGAGCTGTTTTTT
CDR3: CASSLVLGTGELFF

size: -
D: -
J: TRBJ2-1
V: TRBV28
DNA: TGTGCCAGCAGCAACTGGGATGAGCAGTTCTTC
CDR3: CASSNWDEQFF

size: -
D: -
J: TRBJ2-5
V: TRBV6-1
DNA: TGTGCCAGCAGTGGGTTAGGACGAGGGACCCAGTACTTC
CDR3: CASSGLGRGTQYF

size: many
D: -
J: TRBJ1-1
V: TRBV12-3/TRBV12-4
DNA: TGTGCCAGCAGTTTTTTGGGGGATGGGACCACTGAAGCTTTCTTT
CDR3: CASSFLGDGTTEAFF

size: many
D: -
J: TRBJ1-6
V: TRBV28
DNA: TGTGCCAGCAGTTTGGGCCGGGGGGGTTCACCCCTCCACTTT
CDR3: CASSLGRGGSPLHF

size: many
D: -
J: TRBJ2-7
V: TRBV6-9
DNA: TGTGCCAGCAGTTACTTGGCACAAGCCTACGAGCAGTACTTC
CDR3: CASSYLAQAYEQYF

size: few
D: TRBD2
J: TRBJ2-7
V: TRBV20-1
DNA: TGCAGTGCTTTCACTAGCGGGAGAAATTACGAGCAGTACTTC
CDR3: CSAFTSGRNYEQYF

size: -
D: TRBD2
J: TRBJ2-7
V: TRBV20-1
DNA: TGCAGTGCTCGATTAGCGGGAGAGATCAAATACGAGCAGTACTTC
CDR3: CSARLAGEIKYEQYF

size: many
D: -
J: TRBJ2-6
V: TRBV27
DNA: TGTGCCAGCAGTACTTGGACGGACTTCTCTGGGGCCAACGTCCTGACTTTC
CDR3: CASSTWTDFSGANVLTF

size: few
D: TRBD2
J: TRBJ2-1
V: TRBV7-2
DNA: TGTGCCAGCGGTACGCCTAGCGGGAACAATGAGCAGTTCTTC
CDR3: CASGTPSGNNEQFF

size: -
D: -
J: TRBJ1-5
V: TRBV12-3/TRBV12-4
DNA: TGTGCCAGCAGTTTTAGGGGGAGCCAGCATTTT
CDR3: CASSFRGSQHF

size: many
D: -
J: TRBJ2-2
V: TRBV2
DNA: TGTGCCAGCGATTTCGGAGTACGGAACACCGGGGAGCTGTTTTTT
CDR3: CASDFGVRNTGELFF

size: many
D: TRBD2
J: TRBJ2-5
V: TRBV20-1
DNA: TGCAGTCTGAGGGAGGGTGTTGGGGAGACCCAGTACTTC
CDR3: CSLREGVGETQYF